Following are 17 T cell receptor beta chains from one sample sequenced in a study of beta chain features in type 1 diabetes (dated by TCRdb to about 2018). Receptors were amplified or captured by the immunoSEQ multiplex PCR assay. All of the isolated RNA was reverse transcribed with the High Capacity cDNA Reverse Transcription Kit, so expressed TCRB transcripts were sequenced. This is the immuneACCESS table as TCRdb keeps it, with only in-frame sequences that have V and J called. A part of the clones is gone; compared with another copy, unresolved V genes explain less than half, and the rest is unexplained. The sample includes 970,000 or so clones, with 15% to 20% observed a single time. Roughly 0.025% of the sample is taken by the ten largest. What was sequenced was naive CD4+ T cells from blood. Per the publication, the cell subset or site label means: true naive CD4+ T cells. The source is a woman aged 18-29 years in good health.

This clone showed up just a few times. Here the CDR3 reads CASSPLGRDEQYF. In DNA form, the CDR3 reads TGTGCCAGCAGCCCATTAGGTCGAGACGAGCAGTACTTC. The chain carries TRBV7-9 and TRBJ2-7; D remains ambiguous. The ends were cut back, 5 bases at V and 5 bases at J, with 13 bases in the middle. Germline V gives CDR1 SEHNR, CDR2 FQNEAQ (reference sequence). The CDR3 runs 13 residues. Full variable domain (remainder filled in from reference TRBV7-9 and TRBJ2-7): DTGVSQNPRHKITKRGQNVTFRCDPISEHNRLYWYRQTLGQGPEFLTYFQNEAQLEKSRLLSDRFSAERPKGSFSTLEIQRTEQGDSAMYLCASSPLGRDEQYFGPGTRLTVT.

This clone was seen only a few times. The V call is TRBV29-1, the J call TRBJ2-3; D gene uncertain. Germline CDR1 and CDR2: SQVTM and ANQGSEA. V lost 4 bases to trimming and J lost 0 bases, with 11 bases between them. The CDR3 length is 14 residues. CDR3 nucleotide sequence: TGCAGCGTTGTCGGCCCTACTAGCACAGATACGCAGTATTTT. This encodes CSVVGPTSTDTQYF.

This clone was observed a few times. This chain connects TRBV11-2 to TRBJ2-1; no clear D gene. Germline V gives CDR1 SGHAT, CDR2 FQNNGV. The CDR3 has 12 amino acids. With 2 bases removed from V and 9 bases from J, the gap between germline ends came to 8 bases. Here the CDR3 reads CASSLNTGEQFF. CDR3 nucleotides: TGTGCCAGCAGCTTAAACACCGGTGAGCAGTTCTTC.

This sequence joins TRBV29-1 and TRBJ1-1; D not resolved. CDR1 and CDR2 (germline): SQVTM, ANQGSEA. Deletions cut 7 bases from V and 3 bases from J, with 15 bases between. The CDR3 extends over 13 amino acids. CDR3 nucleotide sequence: TGCAGCGGCCGACACTATAGGGACACTGAAGCTTTCTTT. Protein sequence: CSGRHYRDTEAFF.

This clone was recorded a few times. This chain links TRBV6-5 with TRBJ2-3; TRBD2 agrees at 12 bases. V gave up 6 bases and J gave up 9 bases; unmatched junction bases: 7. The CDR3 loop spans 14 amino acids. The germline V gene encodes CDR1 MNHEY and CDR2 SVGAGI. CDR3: CASRGLAGSRTQYF. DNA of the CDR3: TGTGCCAGCAGGGGACTAGCGGGTTCGAGGACGCAGTATTTT.

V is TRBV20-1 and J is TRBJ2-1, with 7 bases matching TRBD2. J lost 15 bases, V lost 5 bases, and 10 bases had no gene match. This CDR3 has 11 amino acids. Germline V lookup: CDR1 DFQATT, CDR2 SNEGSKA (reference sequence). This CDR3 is CSARGDLVPFF. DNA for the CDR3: TGCAGTGCTCGGGGGGACCTCGTTCCGTTCTTC.

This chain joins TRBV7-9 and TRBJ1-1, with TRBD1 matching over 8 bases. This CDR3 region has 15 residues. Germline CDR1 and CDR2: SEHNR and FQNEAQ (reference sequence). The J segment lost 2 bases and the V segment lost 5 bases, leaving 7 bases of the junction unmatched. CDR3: CASSDRGRDNTEAFF. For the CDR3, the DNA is TGTGCCAGCAGCGACAGGGGACGTGACAACACTGAAGCTTTCTTT.

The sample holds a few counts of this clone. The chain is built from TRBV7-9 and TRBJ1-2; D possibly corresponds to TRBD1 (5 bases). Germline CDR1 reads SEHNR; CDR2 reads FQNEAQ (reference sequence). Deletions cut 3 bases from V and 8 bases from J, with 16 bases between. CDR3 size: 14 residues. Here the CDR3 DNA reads TGTGCCAGCAGCTTCATACAGGTTTTGGGCGGCTACACCTTC. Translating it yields CASSFIQVLGGYTF.

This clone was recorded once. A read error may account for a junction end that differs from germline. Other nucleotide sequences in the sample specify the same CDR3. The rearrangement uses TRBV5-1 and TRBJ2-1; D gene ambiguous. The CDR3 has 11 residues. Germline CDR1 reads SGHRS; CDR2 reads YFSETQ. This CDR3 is CASSDQREQFF. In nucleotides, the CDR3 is TGCGCCAGCAGCGATCAGCGTGAGCAATTCTTC. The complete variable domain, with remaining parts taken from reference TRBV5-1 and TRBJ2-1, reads KAGVTQTPRYLIKTRGQQVTLSCSPISGHRSVSWYQQTPGQGLQFLFEYFSETQRNKGNFPGRFSGRQFSNSRSEMNVSTLELGDSALYLCASSDQREQFFGPGTRLTVL.

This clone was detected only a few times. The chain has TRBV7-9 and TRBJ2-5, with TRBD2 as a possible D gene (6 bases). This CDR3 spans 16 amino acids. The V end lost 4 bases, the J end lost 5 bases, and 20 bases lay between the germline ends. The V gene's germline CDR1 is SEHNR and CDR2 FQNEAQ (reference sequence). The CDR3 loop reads CASSSRSAGSRETQYF. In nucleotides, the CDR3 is TGTGCCAGCAGCTCCCGCTCAGCGGGCTCGCGGGAGACCCAGTACTTC.

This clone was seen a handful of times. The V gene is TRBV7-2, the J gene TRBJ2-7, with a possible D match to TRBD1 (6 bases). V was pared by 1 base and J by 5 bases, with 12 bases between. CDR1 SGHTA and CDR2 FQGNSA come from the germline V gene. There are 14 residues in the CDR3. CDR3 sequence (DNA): TGTGCCAGCAGCTTAGTGGGGGCTCCCCACGAGCAGTACTTC. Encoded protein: CASSLVGAPHEQYF.

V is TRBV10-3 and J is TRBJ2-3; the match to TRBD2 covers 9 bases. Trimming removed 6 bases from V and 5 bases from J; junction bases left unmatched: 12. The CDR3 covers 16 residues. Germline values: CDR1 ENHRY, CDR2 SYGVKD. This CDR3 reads CAISLTLAGGRDTQYF. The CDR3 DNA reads TGTGCCATCAGCCTGACCTTGGCGGGAGGGAGAGATACGCAGTATTTT.

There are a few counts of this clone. CDR3 residues: CASSQIPGLEDTVPYEQYF. Here the CDR3 DNA reads TGTGCCAGCAGTCAGATACCGGGACTAGAGGATACGGTTCCCTACGAGCAGTACTTC. V is TRBV7-3 and J is TRBJ2-7; TRBD2 matches at 8 bases. Trimming at V came to 6 bases and at J to 2 bases, leaving 21 bases not matched to a gene. The V gene's germline CDR1 is SGHTA and CDR2 FQGTGA. The CDR3 contains 19 residues.

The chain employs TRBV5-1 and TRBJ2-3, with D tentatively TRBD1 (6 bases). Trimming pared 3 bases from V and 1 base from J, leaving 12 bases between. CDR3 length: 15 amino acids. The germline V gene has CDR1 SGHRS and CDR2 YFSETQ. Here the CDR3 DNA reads TGCGCCAGCAGCTCCAAGACAGGAGGCACAGATACGCAGTATTTT. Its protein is CASSSKTGGTDTQYF.

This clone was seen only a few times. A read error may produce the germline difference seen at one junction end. The CDR3 region is CASSIDRVYGYTF. The CDR3 DNA reads TGTGCCAGTAGCATAGACAGGGTCTATGGCTACACCTTC. The J gene is TRBJ1-2, the V gene TRBV19, with TRBD1 matching 7 bases. The CDR3 totals 13 residues. Germline CDR1 reads LNHDA; CDR2 reads SQIVND (reference sequence).

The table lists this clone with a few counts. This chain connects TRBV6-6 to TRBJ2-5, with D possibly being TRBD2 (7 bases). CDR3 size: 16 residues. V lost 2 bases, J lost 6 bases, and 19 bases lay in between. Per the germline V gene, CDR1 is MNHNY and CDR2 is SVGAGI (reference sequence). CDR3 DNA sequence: TGTGCCAGCAGTTACGGGGGGGGCCGACGCCTGAAGACCCAGTACTTC. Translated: CASSYGGGRRLKTQYF.

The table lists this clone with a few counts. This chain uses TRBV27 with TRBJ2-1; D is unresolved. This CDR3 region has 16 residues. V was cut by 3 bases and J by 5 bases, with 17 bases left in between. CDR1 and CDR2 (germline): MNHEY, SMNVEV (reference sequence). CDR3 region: CASSFAFGVGHNEQFF. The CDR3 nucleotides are TGTGCCAGCAGTTTCGCGTTTGGTGTCGGGCACAATGAGCAGTTCTTC.